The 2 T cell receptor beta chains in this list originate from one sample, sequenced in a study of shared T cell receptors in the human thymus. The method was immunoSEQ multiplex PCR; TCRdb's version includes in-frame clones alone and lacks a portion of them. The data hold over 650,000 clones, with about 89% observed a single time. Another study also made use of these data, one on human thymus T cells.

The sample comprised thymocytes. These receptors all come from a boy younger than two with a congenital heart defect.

The CDR3 nucleotides are TGTGCCAGCAGCTTTGCCGGTTTCGGCGGGAGGGCCGCTGCAGATACGCAGTATTTT. Translated: CASSFAGFGGRAAADTQYF. The V gene is TRBV5-6, the J gene TRBJ2-3; 9 bases are a match to TRBD2. V shed 2 bases, J shed 4 bases, and the junction held 17 bases outside the gene matches. CDR3 length: 19 amino acids. CDR1 is SGHDT, CDR2 YYEEEE, per germline. Full variable domain (outside the CDR3, taken from reference TRBV5-6 and TRBJ2-3): DAGVTQSPTHLIKTRGQQVTLRCSPKSGHDTVSWYQQALGQGPQFIFQYYEEEERQRGNFPDRFSGHQFPNYSSELNVNALLLGDSALYLCASSFAGFGGRAAADTQYFGPGTRLTVL.

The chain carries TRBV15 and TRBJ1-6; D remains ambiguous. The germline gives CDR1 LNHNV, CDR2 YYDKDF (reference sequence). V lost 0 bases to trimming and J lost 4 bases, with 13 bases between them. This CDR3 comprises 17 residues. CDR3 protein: CATSRDYSLRYNSPLHF. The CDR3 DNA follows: TGTGCCACCAGCAGAGATTATAGCTTAAGATATAATTCACCCCTCCACTTT.